One sample yielded the 23 T cell receptor beta chains listed below, sequenced in a study of cytomegalovirus exposure and HLA in healthy donors. 13 Jbeta primers and 60 Vbeta primers were used for the PCR. Method: immunoSEQ multiplex PCR; TCRdb's copy keeps in-frame clones and lacks some. The table includes over 150,000 clones, around 75% detected once. Sequencing was carried out using PBMCs. These receptors all come from a woman in her forties or fifties in good health and CMV-seropositive.

This rearrangement joins TRBV5-1 to TRBJ1-2; 9 nucleotides agree with TRBD1. V was clipped by 0 bases and J by 8 bases; unmatched bases: 5. There are 14 residues in the CDR3. Germline V gene data show CDR1 as SGHRS and CDR2 as YFSETQ. The CDR3 nucleotides are TGCGCCAGCAGCTTGGAGGGACAGGGTGGGGGCTACACCTTC. This gives the protein CASSLEGQGGGYTF.

This clone was seen a single time. The V and J genes are TRBV10-3 and TRBJ2-5, with D tentatively TRBD2 (7 bases). The CDR3 is 16 amino acids. The V gene's germline CDR1 is ENHRY and CDR2 SYGVKD. V was clipped by 4 bases and J by 7 bases, with 22 bases between them. For the CDR3, the DNA is TGTGCCATCAGTGGAACAGGGACTACCCCTCGAGGGACCCAGTACTTC. This gives the protein CAISGTGTTPRGTQYF.

CDR3 sequence (DNA): TGTGCCAGCAGACAGGGGATCATCACTCCCCTCCACTTT. Translated: CASRQGIITPLHF. The chain uses TRBV11-2 and TRBJ1-6; TRBD1 matches 7 bases. The CDR3 spans 13 residues. J was trimmed by 13 bases and V by 6 bases; bases with no gene match: 9. Germline CDR1 reads SGHAT; CDR2 reads FQNNGV.

The V gene is TRBV2, the J gene TRBJ2-1, with 9 positions matching TRBD1. After removal of 8 bases from V and 7 bases from J, the junction contained 3 bases not matched to a gene. This CDR3 contains 12 residues. Germline V gene sequence: CDR1 SNHLY, CDR2 FYNNEI. This chain's CDR3 is CASLDRGNEQFF. DNA for the CDR3: TGTGCCAGCCTCGACAGGGGGAATGAGCAGTTCTTC.

The V and J genes are TRBV9 and TRBJ2-5; 9 nucleotides match TRBD1. CDR1 and CDR2 from the germline V gene are SGDLS and YYNGEE. The CDR3 length is 14 residues. The V and J ends lost 3 bases and 6 bases, in that order; junction bases with no gene match: 6. The CDR3 protein is CASSATGGAKTQYF. For the CDR3, the DNA is TGTGCCAGCAGCGCAACAGGGGGCGCAAAGACCCAGTACTTC.

This chain joins TRBV29-1 and TRBJ2-3; D is unclear. Germline assignment: CDR1 SQVTM and CDR2 ANQGSEA. The germline V and J ends were trimmed by 0 bases and 4 bases, with 14 bases remaining between them. The CDR3 runs 15 residues. This chain's CDR3 is CSVEDLKLRADTQYF. Written as DNA, the CDR3 is TGCAGCGTTGAAGACCTAAAACTTCGGGCAGATACGCAGTATTTT.

The J gene is TRBJ2-5, the V gene TRBV7-9; 9 nucleotides line up with TRBD1. The CDR3 consists of 15 residues. V gave up 1 base and J gave up 4 bases; unmatched junction bases: 4. Per germline, CDR1 SEHNR and CDR2 FQNEAQ (reference sequence). The CDR3 DNA is TGTGCCAGCAGCTTAGTAACAGGGGGCAGAGAGACCCAGTACTTC. It specifies CASSLVTGGRETQYF.

The V gene is TRBV29-1, the J gene TRBJ1-1, with a tentative D call TRBD1 (6 bases). Germline V lookup: CDR1 SQVTM, CDR2 ANQGSEA. The CDR3 covers 11 residues. The ends were cut back, 1 base at V and 11 bases at J, with 11 bases in the middle. The CDR3 nucleotides are TGCAGCGTTGAAGTTGGGGGCCGGGCTTTCTTT. Translated: CSVEVGGRAFF. Drawing the rest from reference TRBV29-1 and TRBJ1-1, the complete variable domain is SAVISQKPSRDICQRGTSLTIQCQVDSQVTMMFWYRQQPGQSLTLIATANQGSEATYESGFVIDKFPISRPNLTFSTLTVSNMSPEDSSIYLCSVEVGGRAFFGQGTRLTVV.

V is TRBV5-1 and J is TRBJ1-2; possibly TRBD1 for D (5 bases). Germline CDR1 is SGHRS and CDR2 is YFSETQ. The CDR3 spans 15 residues. Trimming shortened V by 3 bases and J by 2 bases, and 14 bases separated the two germline ends. CDR3 DNA sequence: TGCGCCAGCAGCTGGTGGGACTTCCCGAACTATGGCTACACCTTC. Translation: CASSWWDFPNYGYTF. The full variable domain, in which reference TRBV5-1 and TRBJ1-2 provide the parts outside the CDR3, is KAGVTQTPRYLIKTRGQQVTLSCSPISGHRSVSWYQQTPGQGLQFLFEYFSETQRNKGNFPGRFSGRQFSNSRSEMNVSTLELGDSALYLCASSWWDFPNYGYTFGSGTRLTVV.

The chain carries TRBV19 and TRBJ2-1; 9 nucleotides align to TRBD2. Germline-derived CDR1 and CDR2 are LNHDA and SQIVND (reference sequence). Trimming took 5 bases from V and 7 from J; bases not matched to a gene: 12. The CDR3 loop spans 16 amino acids. The CDR3 reads CASSPDPWRGGNEQFF. The CDR3, as DNA: TGTGCCAGTAGTCCCGATCCCTGGCGGGGGGGGAATGAGCAGTTCTTC. Full variable domain (missing parts from reference TRBV19 and TRBJ2-1): DGGITQSPKYLFRKEGQNVTLSCEQNLNHDAMYWYRQDPGQGLRLIYYSQIVNDFQKGDIAEGYSVSREKKESFPLTVTSAQKNPTAFYLCASSPDPWRGGNEQFFGPGTRLTVL.

The chain combines TRBV7-7 with TRBJ2-5; 9 nucleotides match TRBD1. This CDR3 is built from 13 residues. V shed 5 bases, J shed 5 bases, and the junction held 3 bases outside the gene matches. CDR1 and CDR2 from the germline V gene are SSHAT and FNYEAQ (reference sequence). The CDR3 sequence is CASSQDRGETQYF. Here the CDR3 DNA reads TGTGCCAGCAGCCAAGACAGGGGGGAGACCCAGTACTTC.

The CDR3 DNA sequence: TGTGCCAGCAGCGTAGATGGAGGGCGCGAGCAGTACTTC. Its protein is CASSVDGGREQYF. The chain recombines TRBV9 with TRBJ2-7, with D possibly being TRBD2 (6 bases). CDR1 is SGDLS and CDR2 is YYNGEE in the germline V gene. This CDR3 region has 13 residues. Trimming took 0 bases from V and 6 from J, leaving 10 bases between them.

This clone was observed a handful of times. CDR3 bases: TGTGCCAGCAGCCATACCGGGACAGGGGACACCGGGGAGCTGTTTTTT. Translation gives CASSHTGTGDTGELFF. The rearrangement joins TRBV5-6 to TRBJ2-2, with 10 bases that match TRBD1. Per germline, CDR1 SGHDT and CDR2 YYEEEE. The CDR3 loop spans 16 amino acids. The junction had 6 bases not matched to a gene; V was cut back by 4 bases and J by 3 bases.

The chain links TRBV5-1 to TRBJ2-5; 11 nucleotides match TRBD2. In germline, CDR1 is SGHRS, CDR2 YFSETQ. J lost 5 bases, V lost 4 bases, and 10 bases had no gene match. The length of the CDR3 is 16 residues. CDR3 in DNA: TGCGCCAGCAGCGCCAGTCCTACTAGCGGGGGTGAGACCCAGTACTTC. Its translation is CASSASPTSGGETQYF.

In its sample, this clone was seen a few times. The rearrangement uses TRBV29-1 and TRBJ2-5; D is perhaps TRBD1 or TRBD2 (5 bases each). CDR3 size: 12 residues. V was pared by 4 bases and J by 7 bases, with 13 bases between. Germline CDR1 and CDR2: SQVTM and ANQGSEA. The CDR3 spells CSVGEGQGTQYF. Written as DNA, the CDR3 is TGCAGCGTTGGAGAGGGGCAGGGGACCCAGTACTTC.

The V gene is TRBV7-3, the J gene TRBJ2-7; TRBD1 is a possible D gene (5 bases). The V end was cut by 3 bases, the J end by 4 bases, with 13 bases between. The CDR3 has 14 amino acids. Germline V CDR1 and CDR2: SGHTA, FQGTGA. The CDR3 loop is CASSFRVKYYEQYF. The CDR3, as DNA: TGTGCCAGCAGCTTCAGGGTAAAGTATTACGAGCAGTACTTC.

Points on this clone: The same CDR3 can be traced to other DNA sequences in this sample. For the CDR3, the DNA is TGTGCCAACGCCGAGGCAGCTTATTCACCCCTCCACTTT. Translation gives CANAEAAYSPLHF. The J gene is TRBJ1-6, the V gene TRBV2; no definite D call. Looked up from germline, CDR1 is SNHLY and CDR2 is FYNNEI. V lost 10 bases, J lost 8 bases, and 15 bases lay in between. The CDR3 runs to 13 residues.

This clone appeared once. In DNA form, the CDR3 reads TGTGCCAGCAGCGCCCTGGACTCCACTGGAAACACCATATATTTT. This sequence encodes CASSALDSTGNTIYF. This chain links TRBV9 with TRBJ1-3, with D hard to call. Trimming took 3 bases from V and 2 from J, leaving 12 bases between them. Germline V gene sequence: CDR1 SGDLS, CDR2 YYNGEE. There are 15 residues in the CDR3.

As for this clone: Within the sample, other DNA sequences also encode this same CDR3. V usage is TRBV5-5 and J usage is TRBJ1-3, with D hard to call. The V gene lost 1 base and the J gene lost 2 bases, with 7 bases spanning the gap. Looked up from germline, CDR1 is SGHKS and CDR2 is YYEKEE (reference sequence). The CDR3 is 14 residues long. The CDR3 here is CASSLTGTGNTIYF. CDR3 nucleotides: TGTGCCAGCAGCTTGACCGGTACTGGAAACACCATATATTTT.

CDR3 sequence reads: CASSIGGLGEKLFF. CDR3 nucleotides: TGTGCCAGTAGTATAGGGGGGCTGGGTGAAAAACTGTTTTTT. V gene TRBV19 combines with J gene TRBJ1-4; tentative D call: TRBD1 (6 bases). V was cut by 1 base and J by 7 bases, with 10 bases left in between. Germline V gene sequence: CDR1 LNHDA, CDR2 SQIVND (reference sequence). This CDR3 spans 14 amino acids.

The genes are TRBV12-2 and TRBJ1-1; the listed D gene, TRBD1, was not tested against the DNA. TRBV12-2 is a documented pseudogene. The CDR3 sequence is 16 residues long. CDR3: CASRFRFQTINTEAFF. CDR3 sequence (DNA): TGTGCAAGTCGCTTTAGGTTCCAGACAATAAACACTGAAGCTTTCTTT.

This clone was observed a handful of times. This chain links TRBV6-5 with TRBJ1-2, with 9 bases that match TRBD1. V shed 6 bases and J 7 bases; nucleotides not matched to a gene: 6. The CDR3 has 13 amino acids. Germline V gene data show CDR1 as MNHEY and CDR2 as SVGAGI. CDR3 sequence reads: CASRRDRASGYTF. The CDR3 region has the DNA TGTGCCAGCAGACGGGACAGGGCATCTGGCTACACCTTC.

This clone occurred a few times. CDR3: CASSQGAGNTEAFF. As DNA, the CDR3 is TGTGCCAGCTCACAGGGGGCAGGAAACACTGAAGCTTTCTTT. The gene calls are TRBV18 and TRBJ1-1, with TRBD1 identical over 7 bases. V lost 4 bases and J lost 2; bases outside the gene matches: 4. The CDR3 spans 14 residues. CDR1 is KGHSH and CDR2 is LQKENI in the germline V gene. The variable domain in full, completed from reference TRBV18 and TRBJ1-1, reads NAGVMQNPRHLVRRRGQEARLRCSPMKGHSHVYWYRQLPEEGLKFMVYLQKENIIDESGMPKERFSAEFPKEGPSILRIQQVVRGDSAAYFCASSQGAGNTEAFFGQGTRLTVV.